The clone carrying this T cell receptor (beta chain) was seen just once. Antigen: not known. The entry originates in a study of shared clonotypes between healthy human individuals. In the study's own analysis: ImmunoSEQ output held junction-only sequences without quality scores, so filtering differed. Libraries were prepared by immunoSEQ multiplex PCR; TCRdb keeps only in-frame clonotypes and omits some of them. The V and J calls and clone size come from that table; D and trimming were worked out from the DNA. The table records about 2.4 million clones, 80% to 95% of them present only once. Notes on the study in general: Clonotypes that were shared across four donors made up about 5.1% of naive CD4 clonotypes.

Germline V lookup: CDR1 MNHNS, CDR2 SASEGT. V shed 5 bases and J shed 1 base, with 11 bases lying between them. The CDR3 covers 14 residues. Sequenced input: naive CD4+ T cells from PBMCs. Regarding subset: CD45RA+ positively selected. The sequence derives from a man between 18 and 29 years old in good health. Some clones in this sample may be carry-over from other donors' samples. The chain has TRBV6-1 and TRBJ1-1; possibly TRBD1 for D (5 bases). The DNA of the CDR3 is TGTGCCAGCAGTAACTTGGGGGGGAACACTGAAGCTTTCTTT. Translating gives CASSNLGGNTEAFF.